Here is one T cell receptor (beta chain) with its context. As yet, its antigen is unknown. Sequenced by immunoSEQ multiplex PCR; TCRdb stores in-frame clones only, minus some. The sample shows around 43,000 clones, around 89% of them seen only once. The sample is drawn from a study of OX40 agonist ivuxolimab in advanced cancers. J was trimmed by 7 bases and V by 1 base; bases with no gene match: 4. Germline CDR1 is SGDLS and CDR2 is YYNGEE. The CDR3 totals 15 residues. Overall study findings and caveats: Some nonresponders additionally presented with little normalized T-cell clonal expansion.

This material consisted of CD4+ or CD8+ T cells sorted from blood, taken in a trial of the OX40 agonist ivuxolimab. The chain uses TRBV9 and TRBJ2-1; 11 positions agree with TRBD1. This receptor was taken from an adult with an advanced solid tumor such as melanoma, head and neck, liver or kidney cancer. CDR3 nucleotides: TGTGCCAGCAGCGTACTTGGACAGGGGGCGAATGAGCAGTTCTTC. This gives the protein CASSVLGQGANEQFF.